This T cell receptor beta chain stems from a study of blood T cell repertoires in COVID-19. Across the whole study: Acute and convalescent COVID-19 samples came from the United States, Italy and Spain. T cells, B-cell-depleted T cells, or PBMCs supplied cDNA or gDNA.

The CDR3 length is 14 residues. J lost 11 bases, V lost 3 bases, and 10 bases had no gene match. CDR1 and CDR2 from the germline V gene are WSHSY and SAAADI. The authors' processing: Using reference gene primer amplification, nucleated cell counts were estimated. TCRdb keeps only in-frame clones here, not all; method: immunoSEQ multiplex PCR. V and J calls and clone size are copied from that table; D and trimming were computed from the DNA. The sample consists of around 130,000 clones, more than 75% of them appearing once. This TCR came from a man aged 55 to 70 with acute or convalescent COVID-19. The genes are TRBV10-2 and TRBJ1-1; 9 nucleotides match TRBD1. The material sequenced was peripheral blood. The CDR3 protein is CASSDRTGEKGAFF. In nucleotides, the CDR3 is TGCGCCAGCAGTGATAGGACAGGGGAGAAAGGTGCTTTCTTT.